The sample holds one count of the clone carrying this T cell receptor beta chain. Its antigen remains unidentified. The germline gives CDR1 SGDLS, CDR2 YYNGEE. The junction had 9 bases not matched to a gene; V was cut back by 3 bases and J by 3 bases. The CDR3 spans 18 residues. The sample comes from a study of cytomegalovirus exposure and HLA in healthy donors. The study's findings and limits: As confirmed in vitro, three CMV-associated chains were specific for CMV antigens. Association of a missense DCLRE1C variant with TCR beta V- and J-gene trimming was reported in a later analysis. A later analysis reportedly found that, within productive TCRs, an Asian-associated ancestry cluster had fewer N-insertions than the mean observed across the roughly 730 donors.

Both 60 Vbeta primers and 13 Jbeta primers went into the PCR. TCRdb's table, derived via immunoSEQ multiplex PCR, lists solely in-frame clones and lacks some. The sample records around 150,000 clones, 70% to 85% being singletons. Sequencing was performed on PBMCs. The clonotype comes from a man between 40 and 49 years old in good health and CMV-seropositive. J is TRBJ2-7 and V is TRBV9; 16 nucleotides line up with TRBD2. The CDR3 DNA follows: TGTGCCAGCAGCGCGGGACTAGCGGGAGGGTTAGGCAACTACGAGCAGTACTTC. This translates into CASSAGLAGGLGNYEQYF.